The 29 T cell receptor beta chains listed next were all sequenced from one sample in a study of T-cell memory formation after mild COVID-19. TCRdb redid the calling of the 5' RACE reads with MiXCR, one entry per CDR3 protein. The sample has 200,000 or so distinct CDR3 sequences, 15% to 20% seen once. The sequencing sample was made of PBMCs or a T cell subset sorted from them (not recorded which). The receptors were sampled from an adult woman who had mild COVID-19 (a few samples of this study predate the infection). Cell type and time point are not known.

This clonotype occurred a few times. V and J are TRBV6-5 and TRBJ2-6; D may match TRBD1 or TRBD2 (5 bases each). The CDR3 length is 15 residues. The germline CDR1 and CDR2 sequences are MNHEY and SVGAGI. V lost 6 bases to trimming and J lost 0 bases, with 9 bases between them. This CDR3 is CASRLGDSGANVLTF. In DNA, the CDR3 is TGTGCCAGCAGACTAGGGGACTCTGGGGCCAACGTCCTGACTTTC.

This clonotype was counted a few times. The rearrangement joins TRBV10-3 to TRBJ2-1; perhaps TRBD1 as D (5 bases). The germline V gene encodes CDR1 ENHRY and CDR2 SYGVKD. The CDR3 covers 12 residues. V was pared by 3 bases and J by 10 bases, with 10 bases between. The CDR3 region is CAISDGQGEQFF. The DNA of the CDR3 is TGTGCCATCAGTGATGGACAAGGCGAGCAGTTCTTC.

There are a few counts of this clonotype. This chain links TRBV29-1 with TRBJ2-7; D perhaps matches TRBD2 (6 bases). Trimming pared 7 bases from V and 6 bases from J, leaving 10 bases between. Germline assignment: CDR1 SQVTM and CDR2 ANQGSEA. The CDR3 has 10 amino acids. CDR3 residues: CSAWRGEQYF. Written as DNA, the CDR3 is TGCAGCGCATGGAGGGGCGAGCAGTACTTC.

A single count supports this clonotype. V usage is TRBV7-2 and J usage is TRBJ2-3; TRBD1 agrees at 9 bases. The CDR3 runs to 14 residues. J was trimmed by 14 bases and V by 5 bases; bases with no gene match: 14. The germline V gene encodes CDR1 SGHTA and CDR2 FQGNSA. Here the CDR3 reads CASSPGTGWATLYF. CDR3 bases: TGTGCCAGCAGCCCCGGGACAGGGTGGGCGACCCTGTATTTT.

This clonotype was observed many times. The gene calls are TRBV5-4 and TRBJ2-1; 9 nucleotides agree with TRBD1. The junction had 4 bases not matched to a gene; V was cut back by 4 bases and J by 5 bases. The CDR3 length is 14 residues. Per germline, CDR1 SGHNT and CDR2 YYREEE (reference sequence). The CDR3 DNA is TGTGCCAGCAGCCCGGGACAGGGAAACAATGAGCAGTTCTTC. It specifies CASSPGQGNNEQFF.

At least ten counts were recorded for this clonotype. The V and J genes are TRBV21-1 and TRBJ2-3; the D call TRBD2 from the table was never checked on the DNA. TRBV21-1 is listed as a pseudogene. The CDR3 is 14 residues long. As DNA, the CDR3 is TGTGCCAGCAGTCAGGGCCTCTCCACAGATACGCAGTATTTT. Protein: CASSQGLSTDTQYF.

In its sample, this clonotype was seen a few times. The CDR3 loop is CASSFNSYNEQFF. DNA of the CDR3: TGTGCCAGCAGTTTCAACAGCTACAATGAGCAGTTCTTC. This rearrangement joins TRBV12-3 or TRBV12-4 to TRBJ2-1; D is uncertain. Between the trimmed V and J ends, which lost 3 bases and 3 bases, there was a span of 6 bases. The CDR3 runs 13 residues.

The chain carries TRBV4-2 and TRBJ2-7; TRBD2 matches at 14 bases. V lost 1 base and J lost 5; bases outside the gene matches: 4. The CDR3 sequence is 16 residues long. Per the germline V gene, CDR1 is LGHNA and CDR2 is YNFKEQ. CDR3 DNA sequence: TGTGCCAGCAGCCAAGGGACTAGCGGGAGGAACAACGAGCAGTACTTC. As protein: CASSQGTSGRNNEQYF.

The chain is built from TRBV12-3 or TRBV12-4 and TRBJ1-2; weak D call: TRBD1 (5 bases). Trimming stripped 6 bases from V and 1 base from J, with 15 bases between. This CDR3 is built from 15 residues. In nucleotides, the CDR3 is TGTGCCAGCAGGGGGGACCGAACCCTTAACTATGGCTACACCTTC. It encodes CASRGDRTLNYGYTF.

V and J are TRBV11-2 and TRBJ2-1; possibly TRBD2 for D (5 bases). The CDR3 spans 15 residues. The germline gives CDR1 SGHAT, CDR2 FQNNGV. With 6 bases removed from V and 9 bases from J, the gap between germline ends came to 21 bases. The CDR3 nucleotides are TGTGCCAGCAGAATGGCGGCGGGCCTACAAAGTGAGCAGTTCTTC. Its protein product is CASRMAAGLQSEQFF.

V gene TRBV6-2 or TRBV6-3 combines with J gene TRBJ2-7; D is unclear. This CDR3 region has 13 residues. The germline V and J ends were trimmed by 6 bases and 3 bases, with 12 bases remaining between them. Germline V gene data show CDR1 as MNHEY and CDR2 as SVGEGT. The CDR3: CASSPAKIYEQYF. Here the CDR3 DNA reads TGTGCCAGCAGCCCGGCGAAGATCTACGAGCAGTACTTC.

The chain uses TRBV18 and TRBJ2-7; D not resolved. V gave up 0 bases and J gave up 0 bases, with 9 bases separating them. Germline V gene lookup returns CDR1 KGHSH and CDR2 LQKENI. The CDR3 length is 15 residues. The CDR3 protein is CASSPPGLSSYEQYF. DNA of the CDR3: TGTGCCAGCTCACCACCTGGCCTAAGCTCCTACGAGCAGTACTTC.

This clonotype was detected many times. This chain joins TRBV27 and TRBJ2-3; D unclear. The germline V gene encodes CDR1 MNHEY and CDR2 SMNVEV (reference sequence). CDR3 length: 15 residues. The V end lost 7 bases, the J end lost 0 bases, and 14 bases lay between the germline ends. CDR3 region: CASNLRLQSTDTQYF. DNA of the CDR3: TGTGCCAGCAATCTCCGCTTACAGAGCACAGATACGCAGTATTTT.

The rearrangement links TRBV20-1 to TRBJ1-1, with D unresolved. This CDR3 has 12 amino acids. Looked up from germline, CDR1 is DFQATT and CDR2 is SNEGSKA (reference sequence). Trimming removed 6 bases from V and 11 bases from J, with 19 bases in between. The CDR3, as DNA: TGCAGTGCCGGGCTGGCAAGCCGTCGGGCTTTCTTT. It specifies CSAGLASRRAFF.

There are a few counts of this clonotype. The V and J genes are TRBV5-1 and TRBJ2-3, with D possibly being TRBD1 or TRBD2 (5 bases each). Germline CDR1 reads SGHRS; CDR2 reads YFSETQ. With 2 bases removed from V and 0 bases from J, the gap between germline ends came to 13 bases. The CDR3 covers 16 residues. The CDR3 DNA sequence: TGCGCCAGCAGCTTCTTATCCGGGACCAGCACAGATACGCAGTATTTT. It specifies CASSFLSGTSTDTQYF.

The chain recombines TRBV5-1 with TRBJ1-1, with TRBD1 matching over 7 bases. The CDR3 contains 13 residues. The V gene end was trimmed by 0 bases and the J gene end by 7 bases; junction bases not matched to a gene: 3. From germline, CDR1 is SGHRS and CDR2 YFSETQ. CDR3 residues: CASSLGRDSEAFF. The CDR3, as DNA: TGCGCCAGCAGCTTGGGCCGGGACAGTGAAGCTTTCTTT. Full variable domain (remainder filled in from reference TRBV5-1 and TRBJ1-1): KAGVTQTPRYLIKTRGQQVTLSCSPISGHRSVSWYQQTPGQGLQFLFEYFSETQRNKGNFPGRFSGRQFSNSRSEMNVSTLELGDSALYLCASSLGRDSEAFFGQGTRLTVV.

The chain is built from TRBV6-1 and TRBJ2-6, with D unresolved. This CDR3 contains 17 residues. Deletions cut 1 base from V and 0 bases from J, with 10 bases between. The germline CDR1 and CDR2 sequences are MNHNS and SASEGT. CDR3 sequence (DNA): TGTGCCAGCAGTGAAGAGGTTAGGAGCTCTGGGGCCAACGTCCTGACTTTC. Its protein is CASSEEVRSSGANVLTF.

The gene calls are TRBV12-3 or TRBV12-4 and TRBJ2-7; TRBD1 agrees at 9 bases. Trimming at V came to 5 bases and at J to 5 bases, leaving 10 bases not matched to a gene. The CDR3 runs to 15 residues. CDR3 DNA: TGTGCCAGCAGTGGGGCCGGGACAGGGATCCACGAGCAGTACTTC. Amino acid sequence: CASSGAGTGIHEQYF.

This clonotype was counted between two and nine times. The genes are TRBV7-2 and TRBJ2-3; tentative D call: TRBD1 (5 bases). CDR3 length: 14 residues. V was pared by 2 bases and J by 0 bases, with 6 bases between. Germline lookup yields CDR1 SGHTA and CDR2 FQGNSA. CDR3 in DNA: TGTGCCAGCAGCTTAAGACAGAGCACAGATACGCAGTATTTT. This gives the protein CASSLRQSTDTQYF.

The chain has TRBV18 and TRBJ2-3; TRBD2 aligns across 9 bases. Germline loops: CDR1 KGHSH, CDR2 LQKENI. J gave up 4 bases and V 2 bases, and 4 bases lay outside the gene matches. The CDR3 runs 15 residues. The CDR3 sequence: CASSPGAGGADTQYF. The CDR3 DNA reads TGTGCCAGCTCACCAGGAGCGGGGGGCGCAGATACGCAGTATTTT.

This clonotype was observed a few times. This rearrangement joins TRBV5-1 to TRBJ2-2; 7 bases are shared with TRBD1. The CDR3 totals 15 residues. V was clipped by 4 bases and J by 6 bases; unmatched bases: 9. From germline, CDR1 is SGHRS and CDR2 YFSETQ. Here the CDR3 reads CASSVTGFGAGELFF. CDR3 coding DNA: TGCGCCAGCAGCGTGACAGGGTTCGGTGCCGGGGAGCTGTTTTTT.

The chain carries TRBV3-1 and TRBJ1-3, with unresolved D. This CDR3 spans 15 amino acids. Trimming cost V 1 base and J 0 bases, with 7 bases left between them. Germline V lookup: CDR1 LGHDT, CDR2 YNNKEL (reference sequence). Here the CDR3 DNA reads TGTGCCAGCAGCCAAGCCAGGCACTCTGGAAACACCATATATTTT. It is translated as CASSQARHSGNTIYF. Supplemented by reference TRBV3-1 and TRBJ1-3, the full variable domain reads DTAVSQTPKYLVTQMGNDKSIKCEQNLGHDTMYWYKQDSKKFLKIMFSYNNKELIINETVPNRFSPKSPDKAHLNLHINSLELGDSAVYFCASSQARHSGNTIYFGEGSWLTVV.

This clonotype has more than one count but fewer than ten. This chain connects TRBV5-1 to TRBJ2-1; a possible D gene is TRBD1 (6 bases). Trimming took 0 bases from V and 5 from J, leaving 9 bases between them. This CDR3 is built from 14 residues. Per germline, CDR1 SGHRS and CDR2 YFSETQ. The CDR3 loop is CASSLGDTHNEQFF. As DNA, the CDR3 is TGCGCCAGCAGCTTGGGGGACACACACAATGAGCAGTTCTTC.

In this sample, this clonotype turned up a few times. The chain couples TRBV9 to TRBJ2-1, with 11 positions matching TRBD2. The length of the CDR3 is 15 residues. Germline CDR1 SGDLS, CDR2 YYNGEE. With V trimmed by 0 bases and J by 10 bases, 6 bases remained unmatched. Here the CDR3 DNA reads TGTGCCAGCAGCGTAGGGGCTAGCGGGAGGATCGAGCAGTTCTTC. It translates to CASSVGASGRIEQFF.

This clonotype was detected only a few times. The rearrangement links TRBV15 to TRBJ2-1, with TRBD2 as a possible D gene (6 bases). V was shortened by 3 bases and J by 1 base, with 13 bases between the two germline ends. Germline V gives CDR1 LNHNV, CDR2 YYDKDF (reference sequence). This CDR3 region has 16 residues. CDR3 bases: TGTGCCACCAGCAGCGGAAGACTAGAGTCCTACAATGAGCAGTTCTTC. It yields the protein CATSSGRLESYNEQFF.

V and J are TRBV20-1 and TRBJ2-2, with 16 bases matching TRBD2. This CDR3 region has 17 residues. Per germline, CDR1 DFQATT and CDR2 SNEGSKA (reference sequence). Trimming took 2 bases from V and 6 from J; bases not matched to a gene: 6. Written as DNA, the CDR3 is TGCAGTGCTAGATCCCCCGGGACTAGCGGGAGGGCCGGGGAGCTGTTTTTT. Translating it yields CSARSPGTSGRAGELFF.

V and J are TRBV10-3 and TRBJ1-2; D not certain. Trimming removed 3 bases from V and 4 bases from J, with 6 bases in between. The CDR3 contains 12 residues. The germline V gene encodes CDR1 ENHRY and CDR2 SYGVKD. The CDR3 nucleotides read TGTGCCATCAGTGACACGGGCTATGGCTACACCTTC. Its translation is CAISDTGYGYTF.

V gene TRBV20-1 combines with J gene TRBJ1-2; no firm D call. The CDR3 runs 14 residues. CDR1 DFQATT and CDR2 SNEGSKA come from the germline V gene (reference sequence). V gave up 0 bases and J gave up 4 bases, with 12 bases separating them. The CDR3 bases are TGCAGTGCTAGAGATCCTCTGCGGGCCTATGGCTACACCTTC. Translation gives CSARDPLRAYGYTF.

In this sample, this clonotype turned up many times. CDR3 bases: TGTGCCAGCAGCTCTTCGGGAGGGAAAAACATTCAGTACTTC. As protein: CASSSSGGKNIQYF. V and J are TRBV28 and TRBJ2-4; TRBD2 aligns across 8 bases. V lost 6 bases, J lost 4 bases, and 5 bases stayed unmatched. The CDR3 loop spans 14 amino acids. Germline V gives CDR1 MDHEN, CDR2 SYDVKM. Full variable domain (rest looked up from reference TRBV28 and TRBJ2-4): DVKVTQSSRYLVKRTGEKVFLECVQDMDHENMFWYRQDPGLGLRLIYFSYDVKMKEKGDIPEGYSVSREKKERFSLILESASTNQTSMYLCASSSSGGKNIQYFGAGTRLSVL.